A selection of T cell receptor beta chains follows, all from one sample in a study of identical twins. TCRdb re-analysed the 5' RACE reads in MiXCR, keeping a single row per CDR3 protein. The top ten hold 10% of the sample, which has a few hundred thousand distinct CDR3 sequences, over 9.5% seen once. The material sequenced was memory T cells sorted from blood. The receptors derive from a man in his fifties in good health. CDR3s include the opening cysteine and the closing phenylalanine or tryptophan. Each record gives: D gene, J gene, V gene, clone size, CDR3 protein, CDR3 DNA. A D gene is named only where the DNA matches it firmly. Clone size is stated in some rows and not others, as once, few, many or a class when expanded.

- TRBJ2-5 TRBV27 many CASSSLRGDQETQYF TGTGCCAGCAGCTCCCTTCGGGGAGATCAAGAGACCCAGTACTTC
TRBD2 TRBJ2-5 TRBV27 many CASSLISSGRDQETQYF TGTGCCAGCAGTTTAATATCTAGCGGGAGGGATCAAGAGACCCAGTACTTC
- TRBJ1-6 TRBV27 - CASSRSARGSYNSPLHF TGTGCCAGCAGTCGGAGCGCGAGGGGCTCCTATAATTCACCCCTCCACTTT
- TRBJ2-1 TRBV3-1 many CASSQDREQFF TGTGCCAGCAGCCAAGATCGTGAGCAGTTCTTC
- TRBJ1-3 TRBV12-3/TRBV12-4 many CASRFTSLTIYF TGTGCCAGCAGGTTCACTTCTCTCACCATATATTTT
TRBD1 TRBJ2-5 TRBV20-1 many CSVNRGSQETQYF TGCAGTGTCAACAGGGGGAGCCAAGAGACCCAGTACTTC
- TRBJ2-1 TRBV5-6 - CASSLAGAINEQFF TGTGCCAGCAGCTTGGCCGGGGCGATCAATGAGCAGTTCTTC
- TRBJ2-5 TRBV28 few CASSSGEQTQYF TGTGCCAGCAGTTCCGGGGAACAGACCCAGTACTTC
- TRBJ1-1 TRBV6-2/TRBV6-3 many CASSYSIWGTTEAFF TGTGCCAGCAGTTACTCGATTTGGGGCACAACTGAAGCTTTCTTT
TRBD1 TRBJ2-4 TRBV6-2/TRBV6-3 few CASSYGAGGAGRNIQYF TGTGCCAGCAGTTACGGGGCAGGGGGCGCGGGAAGGAACATTCAGTACTTC
- TRBJ2-7 TRBV7-2 few CASSPDSNYEQYF TGTGCCAGCAGCCCTGACAGTAACTACGAGCAGTACTTC
- TRBJ1-1 TRBV7-3 - CASSLLGQGTEAFF TGTGCCAGCAGCTTATTAGGGCAGGGAACTGAAGCTTTCTTT
TRBD1 TRBJ2-1 TRBV10-1 few CASSTTTGINEQFF TGCGCCAGCAGCACCACGACAGGGATCAATGAGCAGTTCTTC
- TRBJ2-7 TRBV29-1 many CSVGGRSGTVEQYF TGCAGCGTTGGGGGGCGAAGCGGGACCGTCGAGCAGTACTTC
- TRBJ1-2 TRBV19 - CASSSPTGLIYGYTF TGTGCCAGTAGTAGTCCCACAGGACTTATCTATGGCTACACCTTC
- TRBJ2-2 TRBV6-2/TRBV6-3 few CASSRGGTGELFF TGTGCCAGCAGTAGGGGGGGCACCGGGGAGCTGTTTTTT
- TRBJ1-2 TRBV5-1 many CASSFQTGMEGYTF TGCGCCAGCAGCTTCCAGACGGGAATGGAAGGCTACACCTTC
- TRBJ1-5 TRBV6-5 few CASSYDRAGNQPQHF TGTGCCAGCAGTTACGATAGGGCCGGCAATCAGCCCCAGCATTTT
TRBD2 TRBJ2-7 TRBV27 many CASSILAGGTYEQYF TGTGCCAGCAGTATACTAGCGGGAGGGACCTACGAGCAGTACTTC
TRBD1 TRBJ2-1 TRBV27 once CASRAGQGRNNEQFF TGTGCCAGCAGGGCGGGACAGGGGAGAAACAATGAGCAGTTCTTC
TRBD1 TRBJ1-4 TRBV5-1 many CASTVTGPNEKLFF TGCGCCAGCACCGTGACAGGGCCTAATGAAAAACTGTTTTTT
TRBD2 TRBJ2-1 TRBV28 few CASSWTSGTRNEQFF TGTGCCAGCAGTTGGACTAGCGGGACCAGGAATGAGCAGTTCTTC
- TRBJ2-7 TRBV3-1 many CASSQAPNRAYEQYF TGTGCCAGCAGCCAAGCTCCCAACAGGGCCTACGAGCAGTACTTC
TRBD2 TRBJ2-7 TRBV20-1 many CSAGPWEGEQYF TGCAGTGCCGGCCCGTGGGAGGGGGAGCAGTACTTC
- TRBJ1-6 TRBV11-3 - CASSLSGFVQRNSPLHF TGTGCCAGCAGCTTATCCGGGTTTGTACAGAGGAATTCACCCCTCCACTTT
- TRBJ1-1 TRBV20-1 few CSAFQTVEAFF TGCAGTGCTTTTCAGACCGTCGAAGCTTTCTTT
- TRBJ2-2 TRBV2 - CATTAMVAGELFF TGTGCCACGACAGCCATGGTCGCCGGGGAGCTGTTTTTT
TRBD1 TRBJ1-1 TRBV28 many CASSPTGDRQNTEAFF TGTGCCAGCAGTCCTACGGGGGACAGGCAGAACACTGAAGCTTTCTTT
- TRBJ2-5 TRBV7-9 many CASQDFQETQYF TGTGCCAGCCAGGACTTTCAAGAGACCCAGTACTTC
TRBD1 TRBJ1-2 TRBV11-2 few CASSSDPRQGAANYGYTF TGTGCCAGCAGCTCAGATCCAAGACAGGGAGCCGCTAACTATGGCTACACCTTC
- TRBJ1-6 TRBV6-5 few CASSYSGAVSPLHF TGTGCCAGCAGTTACTCAGGGGCTGTTTCACCCCTCCACTTT